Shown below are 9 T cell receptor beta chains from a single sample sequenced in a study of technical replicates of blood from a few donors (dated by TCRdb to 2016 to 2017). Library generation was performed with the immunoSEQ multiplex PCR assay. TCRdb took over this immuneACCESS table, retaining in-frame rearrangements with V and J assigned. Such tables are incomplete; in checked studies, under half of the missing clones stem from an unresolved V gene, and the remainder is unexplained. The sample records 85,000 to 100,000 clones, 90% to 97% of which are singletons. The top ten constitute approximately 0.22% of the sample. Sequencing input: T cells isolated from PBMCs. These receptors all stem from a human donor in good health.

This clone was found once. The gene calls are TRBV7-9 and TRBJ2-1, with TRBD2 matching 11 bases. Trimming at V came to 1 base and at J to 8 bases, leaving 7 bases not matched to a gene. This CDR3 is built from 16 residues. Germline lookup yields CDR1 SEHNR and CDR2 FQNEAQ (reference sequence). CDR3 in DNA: TGTGCCAGCAGCTTAGATCGCCTAGCGGGAGGAGATGAGCAGTTCTTC. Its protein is CASSLDRLAGGDEQFF.

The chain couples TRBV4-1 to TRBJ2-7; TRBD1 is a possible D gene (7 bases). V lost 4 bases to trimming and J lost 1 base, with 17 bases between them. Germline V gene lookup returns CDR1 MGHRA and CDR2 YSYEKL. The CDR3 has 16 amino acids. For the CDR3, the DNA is TGCGCCAGCAGCCCAGGGGGGTTCTCCGCATCCTACGAGCAGTACTTC. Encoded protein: CASSPGGFSASYEQYF.

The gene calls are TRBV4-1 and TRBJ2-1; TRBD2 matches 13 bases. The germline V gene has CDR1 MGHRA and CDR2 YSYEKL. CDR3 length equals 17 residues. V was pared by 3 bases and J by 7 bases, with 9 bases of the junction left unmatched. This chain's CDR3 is CASSHGLAGVLGNEQFF. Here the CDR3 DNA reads TGCGCCAGCAGCCACGGACTAGCGGGAGTCCTGGGGAATGAGCAGTTCTTC.

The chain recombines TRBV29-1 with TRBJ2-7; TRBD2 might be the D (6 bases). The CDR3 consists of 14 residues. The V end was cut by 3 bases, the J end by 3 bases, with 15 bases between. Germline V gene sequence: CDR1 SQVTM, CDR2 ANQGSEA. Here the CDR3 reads CSVDGLADSYEQYF. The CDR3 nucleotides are TGCAGCGTTGATGGGTTAGCGGATAGCTACGAGCAGTACTTC.

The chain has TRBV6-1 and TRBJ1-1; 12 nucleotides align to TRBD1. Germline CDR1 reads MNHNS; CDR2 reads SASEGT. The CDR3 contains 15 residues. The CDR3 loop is CDTGTGGFMNTEAFF. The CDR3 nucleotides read TGTGACACCGGGACAGGGGGCTTTATGAACACTGAAGCTTTCTTT.

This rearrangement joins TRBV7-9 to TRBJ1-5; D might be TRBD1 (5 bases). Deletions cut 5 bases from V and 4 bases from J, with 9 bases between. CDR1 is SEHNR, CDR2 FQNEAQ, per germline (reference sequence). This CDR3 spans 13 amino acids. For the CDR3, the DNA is TGTGCCAGCAGCCGTAACAGGAATCAGCCCCAGCATTTT. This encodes CASSRNRNQPQHF.

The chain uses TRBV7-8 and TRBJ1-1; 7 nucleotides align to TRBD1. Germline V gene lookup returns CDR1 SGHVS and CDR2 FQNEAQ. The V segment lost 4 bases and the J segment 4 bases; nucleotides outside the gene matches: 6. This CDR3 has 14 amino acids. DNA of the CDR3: TGTGCCAGCAGCTACACGACAGGGATCACTGAAGCTTTCTTT. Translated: CASSYTTGITEAFF.

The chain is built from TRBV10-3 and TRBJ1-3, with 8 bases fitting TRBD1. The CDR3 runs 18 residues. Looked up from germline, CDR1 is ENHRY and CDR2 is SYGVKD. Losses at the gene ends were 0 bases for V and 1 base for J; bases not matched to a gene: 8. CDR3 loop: CAISESLYRGKSGNTIYF. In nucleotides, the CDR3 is TGTGCCATCAGTGAGTCTCTCTACAGGGGGAAGTCTGGAAACACCATATATTTT.

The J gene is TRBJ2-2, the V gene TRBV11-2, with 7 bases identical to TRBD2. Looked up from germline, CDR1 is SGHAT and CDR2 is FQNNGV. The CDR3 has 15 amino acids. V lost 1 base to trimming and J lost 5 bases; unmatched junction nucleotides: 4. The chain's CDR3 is CASSLVSSGTGELFF. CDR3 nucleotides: TGTGCCAGCAGCTTAGTTTCTAGCGGTACCGGGGAGCTGTTTTTT.